This TCR beta chain was identified during a study of cytomegalovirus exposure and HLA in healthy donors. The wider study: Samples from HLA-typed donors yielded around 79 million unique TCRs in an early data release. Findings and caveats of the study: Accurate HLA-A and HLA-B prediction from TCR beta sequences was reported for most subjects. Most TCR sequences were uncommon, yet certain public TCRs appeared in many donors. There were several of the most significant clusters that appeared linked to common viral pathogens in a later analysis.

J gave up 4 bases and V 6 bases, and 6 bases lay outside the gene matches. The germline V gene encodes CDR1 ENHRY and CDR2 SYGVKD. This CDR3 region has 14 residues. 60 Vbeta and 13 Jbeta primers were used in PCR. Some clones are missing from TCRdb's copy, which holds only in-frame ones; the method was immunoSEQ multiplex PCR. This sample has 150,000 or so clones, with 65% to 75% found just once. As for this clone: The antigen remains unidentified.

Source material: PBMCs. This receptor was obtained from a man between 18 and 35 years old in good health and CMV-seronegative. The rearrangement uses TRBV10-3 and TRBJ2-7, with 10 bases that match TRBD2. The CDR3 loop is CAIRETSGSYEQYF. Here the CDR3 DNA reads TGTGCCATCAGGGAGACTAGCGGGTCATACGAGCAGTACTTC.